What follows are 12 T cell receptor beta chains derived from one specimen sequenced in a study of high-grade serous ovarian cancer treatment subgroups. The tumor samples were collected prior to definitive surgery or chemotherapy. TCRdb's copy holds only in-frame clones and misses some; the assay was immunoSEQ multiplex PCR. The table has about 15,000 clones, around 85% seen once. The sequenced sample was tumor tissue. The receptors here all came from a human donor with high-grade serous ovarian cancer.

V gene TRBV2 combines with J gene TRBJ1-1, with D perhaps TRBD1 (6 bases). Germline V gene lookup returns CDR1 SNHLY and CDR2 FYNNEI. Trimming left V 4 bases short and J 3 bases short, with 15 bases between. CDR3 length: 15 amino acids. The CDR3 coding sequence is TGTGCCAGCAGTGGGCCCTCAGGGGCCTACACTGAAGCTTTCTTT. Translation gives CASSGPSGAYTEAFF. The full variable domain, completed using reference TRBV2 and TRBJ1-1, is EPEVTQTPSHQVTQMGQEVILRCVPISNHLYFYWYRQILGQKVEFLVSFYNNEISEKSEIFDDQFSVERPDGSNFTLKIRSTKLEDSAMYFCASSGPSGAYTEAFFGQGTRLTVV.

The genes are TRBV6-4 and TRBJ2-7; 9 nucleotides line up with TRBD2. The CDR3 length is 15 residues. V shed 3 bases and J 5 bases; nucleotides not matched to a gene: 8. Germline V gene data show CDR1 as MRHNA and CDR2 as SNTAGT. DNA for the CDR3: TGTGCCAGCAGTGAGGGGGGACTAGCCATCCACGAGCAGTACTTC. Protein product: CASSEGGLAIHEQYF.

This chain connects TRBV30 to TRBJ1-1; TRBD1 might be the D (5 bases). The CDR3 length is 15 residues. Trimming left V 2 bases short and J 1 base short, with 14 bases between. Germline CDR1 is GTSNPN and CDR2 is SVGIG (reference sequence). CDR3 amino acids: CAWSLPGRQNTEAFF. CDR3 nucleotides: TGTGCCTGGAGTCTCCCGGGACGCCAGAACACTGAAGCTTTCTTT.

J is TRBJ2-5 and V is TRBV11-2; D perhaps matches TRBD1 (7 bases). Germline V gives CDR1 SGHAT, CDR2 FQNNGV. The CDR3 has 19 residues. The V and J ends lost 5 bases and 4 bases respectively, with 29 bases between them. The CDR3 region is CASSALAVWRGPRGETQYF. The CDR3 nucleotides read TGTGCCAGCAGCGCCCTCGCAGTCTGGAGGGGGCCCCGGGGAGAGACCCAGTACTTC.

The V gene is TRBV19, the J gene TRBJ1-1; 8 bases are a match to TRBD1. Germline V CDR1 and CDR2: LNHDA, SQIVND (reference sequence). This CDR3 contains 15 residues. V lost 4 bases to trimming and J lost 6 bases; unmatched junction nucleotides: 10. The CDR3 loop is CASSSRDRGFSEAFF. For the CDR3, the DNA is TGTGCCAGTAGTAGTCGCGACAGGGGCTTCTCTGAAGCTTTCTTT.

The rearrangement links TRBV28 to TRBJ1-1, with 12 bases lining up with TRBD1. With 6 bases clipped from V and 5 bases from J, the junction kept 7 bases outside the gene matches. The CDR3 loop spans 15 amino acids. The V gene's germline CDR1 is MDHEN and CDR2 SYDVKM. CDR3 in DNA: TGTGCCAGCAGATCCGGGACAGGGGGCTCTACTGAAGCTTTCTTT. Protein: CASRSGTGGSTEAFF. Combining the CDR3 with reference TRBV28 and TRBJ1-1 gives the whole variable domain DVKVTQSSRYLVKRTGEKVFLECVQDMDHENMFWYRQDPGLGLRLIYFSYDVKMKEKGDIPEGYSVSREKKERFSLILESASTNQTSMYLCASRSGTGGSTEAFFGQGTRLTVV.

The gene calls are TRBV6-5 and TRBJ1-3; D is uncertain. The CDR3 covers 14 residues. The V gene's germline CDR1 is MNHEY and CDR2 SVGAGI. The V gene lost 7 bases and the J gene lost 1 base, with 11 bases spanning the gap. In DNA form, the CDR3 reads TGTGCCAGCAACAACGACGGGTCTGGAAACACCATATATTTT. Translation gives CASNNDGSGNTIYF.

This clone was counted only a few times. The chain has TRBV6-1 and TRBJ1-1; no clear D gene. Trimming left V 8 bases short and J 1 base short, with 5 bases between. The CDR3 is 11 amino acids. Germline V gene lookup returns CDR1 MNHNS and CDR2 SASEGT. CDR3 amino acids: CASSPNTEAFF. The CDR3 region has the DNA TGTGCCAGCTCTCCGAACACTGAAGCTTTCTTT.

The rearrangement joins TRBV6-1 to TRBJ2-1; D remains ambiguous. Trimming pared 4 bases from V and 2 bases from J, leaving 9 bases between. CDR1 MNHNS and CDR2 SASEGT come from the germline V gene. CDR3 length: 14 amino acids. The CDR3 protein is CASSALITYNEQFF. The CDR3 DNA reads as TGTGCCAGCAGTGCGCTTATAACCTACAATGAGCAGTTCTTC.

This chain links TRBV10-1 with TRBJ2-7; D may correspond to TRBD1 or TRBD2 (5 bases each). Per the germline V gene, CDR1 is WNHNN and CDR2 is SYGVQD (reference sequence). The ends were cut back, 4 bases at V and 1 base at J, with 11 bases in the middle. This CDR3 has 14 amino acids. The CDR3 DNA reads TGCGCCAGCAGTGTGGGGGTGGTTTCCTACGAGCAGTACTTC. Residues: CASSVGVVSYEQYF.

The chain uses TRBV7-8 and TRBJ1-5; a possible D gene is TRBD1 (6 bases). Per germline, CDR1 SGHVS and CDR2 FQNEAQ. Trimming pared 5 bases from V and 3 bases from J, leaving 11 bases between. There are 14 residues in the CDR3. The CDR3 region has the DNA TGTGCCAGCAGCCCGGACAGCCTCAATCAGCCCCAGCATTTT. Its translation is CASSPDSLNQPQHF.

The J gene is TRBJ2-2, the V gene TRBV4-1; D perhaps matches TRBD2 (6 bases). Germline-derived CDR1 and CDR2 are MGHRA and YSYEKL. Between the trimmed V and J ends, which lost 0 bases and 6 bases, there was a span of 14 bases. The length of the CDR3 is 16 residues. In nucleotides, the CDR3 is TGCGCCAGCAGCCAAGAGCCGACTAGATTGGCCGGGGAGCTGTTTTTT. As protein: CASSQEPTRLAGELFF.